The T cell receptor beta chain described here comes from a study of blood T cell repertoires in COVID-19. Looking at the study overall: Two negative PCRs, clearance, or symptom resolution characterized the recovered Cohort 3 donors.

All enrollees were about 18 to 89 years old and from 25 or so US areas. Participants' own reports of clinical history determined their cohort assignment. The data were produced by immunoSEQ multiplex PCR, yet TCRdb's version contains in-frame clones alone and is incomplete. The sample includes about 400,000 clones, about 89% of them seen just once. Trimming shortened V by 4 bases and J by 5 bases, and 17 bases separated the two germline ends. Germline CDR1 is SNHLY and CDR2 is FYNNEI. The CDR3 loop spans 15 amino acids. This sequence was found in a man aged 40-49 years in a cohort exposed to, infected with or recovered from COVID-19 (not recorded which). Sequencing was performed on PBMCs or T cells enriched from blood (not recorded which). The J gene is TRBJ2-5, the V gene TRBV2; possibly TRBD2 for D (6 bases). The CDR3 DNA sequence: TGTGCCAGCAGTGGCCTCCGGGAGCGAGGGGAGACCCAGTACTTC. Encoded protein: CASSGLRERGETQYF.